This T cell receptor beta chain originates from a study of blood T cell repertoires in COVID-19 (TCRdb year 2020). At the level of the whole study: Samples from collaborators originated in the United States, Italy and Spain and spanned both the acute and convalescent phases of COVID-19. The prospective study material was composed of cDNA or gDNA derived from T cells, B-cell-depleted T cells, or PBMCs. Subjects who had been exposed to COVID-19, were actively infected with it, or had recovered from it provided the deeply sampled blood TCRbeta repertoires that made up the dataset. The repertoires were released in a freely available public database intended as a resource for research on the immune response to SARS-CoV-2. The samples were drawn from the first 160 participants of the ongoing ImmuneRACE study and from some 1,300 subjects provided by 6 global collaborators. The sample metadata nearly always contained a de-identified subject ID, COVID-19 status, age in years and sex. HLA class I and class II types, where available, came from metadata supplied by the sample provider rather than from assay-based typing. On the study overall, not on this receptor specifically: The amount of clinical and demographic metadata varied by source and participant and was provided uncurated.

The immunoSEQ Assay, a bias-controlled multiplex PCR, was used to amplify TCRbeta CDR3 regions from genomic DNA. In the authors' own workflow: Nucleated cell counts per sample were estimated from amplification of reference gene primers within the assay. To quantify the absolute abundance of each unique TCRbeta CDR3 rearrangement, sequence reads were collapsed and filtered. For each sample, productive Simpson clonality was calculated by taking the square root of Simpson's diversity index across productive rearrangements. TCRdb provides this immuneACCESS table in a form limited to in-frame rearrangements. Some clones are lacking; in checked studies, under half of them reflect an unresolved V gene, and why the rest are absent is not known. V and J calls and clone size are as listed in that table; D and trimming were resolved from the DNA. This sample has roughly 300,000 clones in its table, and about nine tenths of those were observed once. Under 3% of the sample goes to the ten largest clones.

V is trimmed back by 1 base and J by 2 bases, and the junction contains 11 bases that no gene match accounts for. The germline V gene specifies SGHNT as CDR1 and YENEEA as CDR2. The CDR3 goes from the cysteine to the phenylalanine over 18 residues. Here the CDR3 DNA is all that survives: 54 bases in frame from base 1. Participants in the prospective study were aged about 18 to 100 years, lived in more than 20 United States geographic areas, and enrolled through a virtual design. In the prospective study, cohorts were assigned on the basis of participant-reported clinical history obtained from a screening survey and a study questionnaire. Each participant in the prospective study had whole blood, serum and a nasopharyngeal or oropharyngeal swab collected by mobile phlebotomists. Participants in the prospective study had the option to provide additional blood draws and questionnaires over an approximately two-month period. Before DNA extraction, blood samples from the prospective study were shipped at room temperature or frozen.

To note about this clone: No cognate antigen has been identified for it. No base qualities exist here, and no much larger clone lies one base off it.

The sample was PBMCs or T cells enriched from blood (not recorded which). Recombination linked TRBV11-3 to TRBJ2-3; TRBD2 aligns with 8 central bases. The receptor was isolated from a woman between 35 and 50 years old with acute COVID-19. The CDR3 region: CASSLALTSGGSTDTQYF. Read as DNA, the sequence is TGTGCCAGCAGCTTAGCCCTAACTAGCGGAGGCTCCACAGATACGCAGTATTTT. With all but the CDR3 taken from the reference TRBV11-3 and TRBJ2-3 genes, the full variable domain is: EAGVVQSPRYKIIEKKQPVAFWCNPISGHNTLYWYLQNLGQGPELLIRYENEEAVDDSQLPKDRFSAERLKGVDSTLKIQPAELGDSAVYLCASSLALTSGGSTDTQYFGPGTRLTVL.